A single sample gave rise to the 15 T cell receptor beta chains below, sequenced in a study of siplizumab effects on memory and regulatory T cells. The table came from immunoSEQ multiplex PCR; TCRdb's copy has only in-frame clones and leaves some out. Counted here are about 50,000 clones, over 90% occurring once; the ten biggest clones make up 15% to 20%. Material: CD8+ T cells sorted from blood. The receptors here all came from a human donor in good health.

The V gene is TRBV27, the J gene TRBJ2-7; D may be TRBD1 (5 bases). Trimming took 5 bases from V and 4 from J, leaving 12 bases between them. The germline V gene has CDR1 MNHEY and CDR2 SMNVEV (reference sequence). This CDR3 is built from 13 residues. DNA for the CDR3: TGTGCCAGCAGTAGGCAGGGAAGGTACGAGCAGTACTTC. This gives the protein CASSRQGRYEQYF.

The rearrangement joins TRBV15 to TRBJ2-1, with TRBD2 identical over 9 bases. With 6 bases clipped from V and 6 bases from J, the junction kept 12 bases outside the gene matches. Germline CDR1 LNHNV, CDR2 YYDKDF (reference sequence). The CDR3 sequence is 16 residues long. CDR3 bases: TGTGCCACCAGTCGTACACCAGCGGGAGGAAGCAATGAGCAGTTCTTC. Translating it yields CATSRTPAGGSNEQFF.

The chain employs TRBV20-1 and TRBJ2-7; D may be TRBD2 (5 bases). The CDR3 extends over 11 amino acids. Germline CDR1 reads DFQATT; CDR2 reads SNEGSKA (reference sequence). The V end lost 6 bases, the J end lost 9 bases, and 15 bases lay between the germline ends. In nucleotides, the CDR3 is TGCAGTGCGCCGGCGGGCTTTACGCAGTACTTC. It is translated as CSAPAGFTQYF.

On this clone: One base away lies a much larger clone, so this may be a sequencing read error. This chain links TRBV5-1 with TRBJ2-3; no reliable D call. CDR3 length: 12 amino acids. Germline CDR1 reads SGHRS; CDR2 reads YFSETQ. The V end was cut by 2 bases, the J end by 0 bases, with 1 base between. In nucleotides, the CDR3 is TGCGCCAGCAGCTTAAGCACAGATACGCAGTATTTT. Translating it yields CASSLSTDTQYF.

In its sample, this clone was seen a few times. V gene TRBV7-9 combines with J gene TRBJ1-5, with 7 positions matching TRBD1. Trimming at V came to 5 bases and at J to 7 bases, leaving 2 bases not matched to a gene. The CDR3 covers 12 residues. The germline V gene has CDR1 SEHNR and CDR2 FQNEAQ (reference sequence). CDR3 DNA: TGTGCCAGCAGCCAGGGGGGGCAGCCCCAGCATTTT. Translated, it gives CASSQGGQPQHF.

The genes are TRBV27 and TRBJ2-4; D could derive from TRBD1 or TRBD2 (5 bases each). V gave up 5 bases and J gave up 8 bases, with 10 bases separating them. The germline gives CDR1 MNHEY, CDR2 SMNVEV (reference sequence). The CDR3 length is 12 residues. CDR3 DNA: TGTGCCAGCAGTAAAGGGACGGACATTCAGTACTTC. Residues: CASSKGTDIQYF.

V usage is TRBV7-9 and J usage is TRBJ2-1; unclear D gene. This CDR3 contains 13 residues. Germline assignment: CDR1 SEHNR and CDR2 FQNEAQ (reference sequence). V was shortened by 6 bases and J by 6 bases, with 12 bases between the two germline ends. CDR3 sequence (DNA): TGTGCCAGCAGGGCCGGACCCCCCAATGAGCAGTTCTTC. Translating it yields CASRAGPPNEQFF.

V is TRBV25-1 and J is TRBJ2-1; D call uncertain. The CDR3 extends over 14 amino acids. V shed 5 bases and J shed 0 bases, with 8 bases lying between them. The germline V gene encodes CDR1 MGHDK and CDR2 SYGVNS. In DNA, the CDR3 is TGTGCCAGCAGTCCTGGCAGCTCCTACAATGAGCAGTTCTTC. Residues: CASSPGSSYNEQFF.

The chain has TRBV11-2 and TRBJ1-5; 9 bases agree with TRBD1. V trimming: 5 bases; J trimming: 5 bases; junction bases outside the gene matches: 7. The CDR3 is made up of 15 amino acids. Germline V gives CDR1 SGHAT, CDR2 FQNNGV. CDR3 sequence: CASSATGGWDQPQHF. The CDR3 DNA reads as TGTGCCAGCAGCGCAACAGGGGGCTGGGATCAGCCCCAGCATTTT.

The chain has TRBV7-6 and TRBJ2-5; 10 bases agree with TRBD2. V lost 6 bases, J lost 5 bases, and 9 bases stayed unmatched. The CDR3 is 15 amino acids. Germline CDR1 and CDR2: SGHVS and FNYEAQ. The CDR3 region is CASSFSAGGGETQYF. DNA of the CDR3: TGTGCCAGCAGTTTCTCAGCGGGAGGGGGGGAGACCCAGTACTTC.

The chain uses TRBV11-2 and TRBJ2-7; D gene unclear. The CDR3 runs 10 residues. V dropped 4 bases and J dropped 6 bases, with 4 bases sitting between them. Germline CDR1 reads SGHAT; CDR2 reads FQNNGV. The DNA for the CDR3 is TGTGCCAGCAGCTCCGTCGAGCAGTACTTC. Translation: CASSSVEQYF.

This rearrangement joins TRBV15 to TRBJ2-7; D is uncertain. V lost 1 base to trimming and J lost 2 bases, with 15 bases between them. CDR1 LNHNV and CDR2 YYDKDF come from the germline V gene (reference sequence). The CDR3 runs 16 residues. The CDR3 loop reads CATSRVPAISTYEQYF. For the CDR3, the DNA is TGTGCCACCAGCAGAGTGCCAGCGATATCAACCTACGAGCAGTACTTC.

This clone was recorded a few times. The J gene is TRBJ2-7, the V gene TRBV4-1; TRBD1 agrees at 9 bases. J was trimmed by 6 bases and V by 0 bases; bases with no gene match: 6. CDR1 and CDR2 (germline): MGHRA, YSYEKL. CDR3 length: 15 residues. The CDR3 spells CASSQEHRGRTEQYF. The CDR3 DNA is TGCGCCAGCAGCCAAGAGCACAGGGGGCGAACCGAGCAGTACTTC.

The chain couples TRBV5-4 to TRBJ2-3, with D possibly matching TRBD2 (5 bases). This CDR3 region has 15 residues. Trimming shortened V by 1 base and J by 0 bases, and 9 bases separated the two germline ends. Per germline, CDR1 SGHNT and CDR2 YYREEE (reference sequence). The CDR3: CASSLTPGSTDTQYF. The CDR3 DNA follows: TGTGCCAGCAGCTTGACACCGGGGAGCACAGATACGCAGTATTTT. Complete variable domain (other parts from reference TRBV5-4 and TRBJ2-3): ETGVTQSPTHLIKTRGQQVTLRCSSQSGHNTVSWYQQALGQGPQFIFQYYREEENGRGNFPPRFSGLQFPNYSSELNVNALELDDSALYLCASSLTPGSTDTQYFGPGTRLTVL.

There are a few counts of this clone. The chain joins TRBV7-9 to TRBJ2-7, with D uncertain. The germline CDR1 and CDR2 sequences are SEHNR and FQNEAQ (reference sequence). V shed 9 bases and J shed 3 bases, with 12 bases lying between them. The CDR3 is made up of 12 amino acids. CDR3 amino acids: CASMAESYEQYF. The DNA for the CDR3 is TGTGCCAGTATGGCGGAGAGCTACGAGCAGTACTTC.